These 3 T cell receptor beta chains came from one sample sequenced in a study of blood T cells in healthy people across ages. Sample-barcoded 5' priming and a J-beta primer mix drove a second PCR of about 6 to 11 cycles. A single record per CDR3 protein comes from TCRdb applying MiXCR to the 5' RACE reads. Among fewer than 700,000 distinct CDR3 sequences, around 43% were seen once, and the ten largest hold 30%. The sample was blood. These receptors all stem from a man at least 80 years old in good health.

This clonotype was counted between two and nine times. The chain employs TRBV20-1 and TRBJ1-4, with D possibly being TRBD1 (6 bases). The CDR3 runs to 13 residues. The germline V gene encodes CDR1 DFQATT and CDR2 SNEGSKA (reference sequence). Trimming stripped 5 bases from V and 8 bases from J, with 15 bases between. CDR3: CSAPDSGGEKLFF. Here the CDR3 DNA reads TGCAGTGCTCCGGACAGCGGGGGCGAAAAACTGTTTTTT.

The DNA for the CDR3 is TGTGCCTGGAGACGGACTAGCGGGGTTAACGAGCAGTACTTC. Translation: CAWRRTSGVNEQYF. The chain carries TRBV30 and TRBJ2-5; 12 bases line up with TRBD2. The better agreement between TRBJ2-7 and the DNA end casts doubt on the J call. The CDR3 runs 14 residues. Germline-derived CDR1 and CDR2 are GTSNPN and SVGIG (reference sequence).

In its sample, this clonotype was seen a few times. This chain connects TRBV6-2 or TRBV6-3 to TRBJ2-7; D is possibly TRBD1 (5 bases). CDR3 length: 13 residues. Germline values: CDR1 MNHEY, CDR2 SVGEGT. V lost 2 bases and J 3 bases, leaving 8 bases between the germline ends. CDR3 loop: CASSYQQGYEQYF. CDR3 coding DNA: TGTGCCAGCAGTTACCAGCAGGGCTACGAGCAGTACTTC.